The 6 T cell receptor beta chains presented below share a single source sample, sequenced in a study of Graves' ophthalmopathy and Graves' hyperthyroidism. Using RNA transcripts, the TCR beta CDR3 regions were amplified. RT-PCR with HTBI primers came first, then second-round multiplex PCR. TCRdb re-derived calls from the multiplex PCR reads in MiXCR, one entry per CDR3 protein. The table records 200,000 to 250,000 distinct CDR3 sequences, about 22% of them present only once. Sequenced material: peripheral blood. The receptor set was obtained from a woman in her forties or fifties with Graves' ophthalmopathy.

At least ten counts were recorded for this clonotype. The rearrangement uses TRBV28 and TRBJ1-2; unclear D gene. V was clipped by 4 bases and J by 8 bases, with 20 bases between them. In germline, CDR1 is MDHEN, CDR2 SYDVKM. The CDR3 spans 15 residues. CDR3 DNA sequence: TGTGCCAGCAGTTCTGGAACGGGCGTCCTTGGAGGCTACACCTTC. Residues: CASSSGTGVLGGYTF.

This clonotype was counted at least ten times. The chain carries TRBV29-1 and TRBJ2-5, with TRBD1 matching 10 bases. Trimming removed 7 bases from V and 4 bases from J; junction bases left unmatched: 3. The CDR3 has 12 amino acids. The germline CDR1 and CDR2 sequences are SQVTM and ANQGSEA. This CDR3 is CSARTGGETQYF. The CDR3 DNA sequence: TGCAGCGCTAGGACAGGGGGAGAGACCCAGTACTTC.

The chain uses TRBV10-1 and TRBJ1-5; unclear D gene. The V gene lost 3 bases and the J gene lost 0 bases, with 6 bases spanning the gap. CDR1 and CDR2 from the germline V gene are WNHNN and SYGVQD (reference sequence). This CDR3 contains 14 residues. The CDR3 spells CASSEGLSNQPQHF. CDR3 coding DNA: TGCGCCAGCAGTGAAGGACTTAGCAATCAGCCCCAGCATTTT.

The V call is TRBV18, the J call TRBJ1-1; D is undetermined. Germline V gene data show CDR1 as KGHSH and CDR2 as LQKENI. Trimming left V 5 bases short and J 2 bases short, with 9 bases between. There are 13 residues in the CDR3. CDR3 DNA sequence: TGTGCCAGCTCAACACAGAAAAACACTGAAGCTTTCTTT. Encoded protein: CASSTQKNTEAFF.

This clonotype was picked up many times. V and J are TRBV20-1 and TRBJ1-1; D call uncertain. This CDR3 has 13 amino acids. Trimming removed 5 bases at V and 7 bases at J, with 17 bases between. Germline-derived CDR1 and CDR2 are DFQATT and SNEGSKA (reference sequence). The CDR3, as DNA: TGCAGTGCTCATCCACTCCTGGCAAATGAAGCTTTCTTT. Its protein product is CSAHPLLANEAFF.

V and J are TRBV20-1 and TRBJ2-7, with D unresolved. This CDR3 has 14 amino acids. The germline V gene encodes CDR1 DFQATT and CDR2 SNEGSKA (reference sequence). Trimming shortened V by 3 bases and J by 0 bases, and 12 bases separated the two germline ends. The CDR3 sequence: CSASRYGDSYEQYF. DNA of the CDR3: TGCAGTGCTAGCCGCTACGGAGACTCCTACGAGCAGTACTTC.